This is a list of T cell receptor beta chains from one sample in a study of blood T cell repertoires in COVID-19. Libraries were prepared by immunoSEQ multiplex PCR; TCRdb keeps only in-frame clonotypes and omits some of them. The sample yields a few hundred thousand clones, 75% to 90% seen once. The material sequenced was PBMCs or T cells enriched from blood (not recorded which). These receptors were taken from a woman between 50 and 59 years old who had recovered from COVID-19. CDR3s leave out the opening cysteine and the closing phenylalanine or tryptophan. Rows may omit the clone size; those that give it use once, few, many or a size class.

clone_size j_call v_call cdr3_aa
NA TRBJ1-2 TRBV10-3 AIRGTGGGYT
many TRBJ1-3 TRBV7-9 ASSLVWGEGNTIY
NA TRBJ2-3 TRBV28 ASSLTLMTDTQY
NA TRBJ1-1 TRBV5-1 ASRAGHMNTEAF
NA TRBJ2-1 TRBV6-1 ASSEWAGSYNEQF
NA TRBJ2-2 TRBV28 ASSLYRGRATGELF
NA TRBJ1-1 TRBV18 ASSPPSRVGTEAF
NA TRBJ1-5 TRBV5-1 ASSPTGVSNQPQH
NA TRBJ1-1 TRBV5-1 ASSLAPENTEAF
NA TRBJ2-7 TRBV18 ASSPPTSSGRAAYEQY
NA TRBJ2-6 TRBV28 ASSLVLSGANVLT
NA TRBJ1-2 TRBV5-8 ASSFRQGEYGYT
NA TRBJ2-2 TRBV7-9 ASSLSGLRATGELF
medium-sized TRBJ2-7 TRBV5-1 ASSLETGTPHEQY
NA TRBJ1-2 TRBV28 ASIPAGGKIGYT
NA TRBJ2-7 TRBV30 ASKGGGPTYEQY
NA TRBJ2-7 TRBV6-1 ASSEVTVEQY
NA TRBJ2-7 TRBV28 ASSSGGFYEQY
NA TRBJ2-5 TRBV4-2 ASSPGTSGRSQETQY
NA TRBJ1-1 TRBV19 ASSTGTGIYNMNTEAF
NA TRBJ2-3 TRBV24-1 ATSDPPTGTDTQY
NA TRBJ2-3 TRBV5-1 ASSLAGGASDTQY
few TRBJ2-3 TRBV18 ASSPPSGGPEDTQY
NA TRBJ2-3 TRBV10-3 AISESTSGRTDTQY
NA TRBJ2-1 TRBV2 ASSIGLNYNEQF
NA TRBJ2-7 TRBV29-1 SVDYGRRGQY
NA TRBJ2-7 TRBV5-1 ASSTKGVEQY
once TRBJ2-3 TRBV9 ASSVTGTSRTDTQY
NA TRBJ1-3 TRBV9 ASSVSVGNTIY
NA TRBJ2-1 TRBV2 ASTLQGAYNEQF
few TRBJ1-1 TRBV9 ASSVEDRRTEAF
few TRBJ1-5 TRBV27 ASSFTGFGHNQPQH
NA TRBJ1-5 TRBV28 ASSLAQNQPQH
once TRBJ1-5 TRBV4-2 ASSHPPTGSNQPQH
NA TRBJ1-6 TRBV6-1 ASSDSAGNSPLH
once TRBJ1-1 TRBV6-5 ASSYSGQGAKAF
NA TRBJ2-1 TRBV6-5 ASRPTGATGEQF
NA TRBJ1-1 TRBV5-6 ASNPQGRGTEAF
NA TRBJ2-7 TRBV19 ASSIPQGSYEQY
NA TRBJ2-5 TRBV5-5 ASSPQGKETQY
NA TRBJ2-6 TRBV5-1 ASSWTGAGANVLT
NA TRBJ2-1 TRBV7-7 ASSFSGASYNEQF
NA TRBJ1-5 TRBV19 ASSRGYSGNQPQH
NA TRBJ1-2 TRBV5-6 ASSLEARDRGLYGYT
NA TRBJ1-4 TRBV19 ASTRGQVGSSELF
NA TRBJ1-3 TRBV6-5 ASSLAGSYSGNTIY
once TRBJ2-1 TRBV7-2 ASSLIGSGSYNEQF
NA TRBJ2-7 TRBV20-1 SASTPGTREQY
NA TRBJ1-2 TRBV6-5 ASSSLLRGHGYT
few TRBJ1-6 TRBV28 ASRRLSGISLLGSPLH